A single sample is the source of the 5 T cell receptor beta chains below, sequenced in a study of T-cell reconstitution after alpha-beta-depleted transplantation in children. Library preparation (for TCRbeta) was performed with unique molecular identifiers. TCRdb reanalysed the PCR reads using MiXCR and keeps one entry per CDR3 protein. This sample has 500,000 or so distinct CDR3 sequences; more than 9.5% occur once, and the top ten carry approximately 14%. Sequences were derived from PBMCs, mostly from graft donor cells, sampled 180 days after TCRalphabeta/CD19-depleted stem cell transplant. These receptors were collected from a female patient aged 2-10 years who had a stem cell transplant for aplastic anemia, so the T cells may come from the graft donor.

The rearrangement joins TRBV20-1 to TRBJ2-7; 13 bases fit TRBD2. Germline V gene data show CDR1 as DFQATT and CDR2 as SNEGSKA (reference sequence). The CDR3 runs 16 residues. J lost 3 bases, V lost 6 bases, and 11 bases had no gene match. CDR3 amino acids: CSADPRTSGSLYEQYF. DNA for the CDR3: TGCAGTGCCGACCCGAGGACTAGCGGGAGTCTCTACGAGCAGTACTTC.

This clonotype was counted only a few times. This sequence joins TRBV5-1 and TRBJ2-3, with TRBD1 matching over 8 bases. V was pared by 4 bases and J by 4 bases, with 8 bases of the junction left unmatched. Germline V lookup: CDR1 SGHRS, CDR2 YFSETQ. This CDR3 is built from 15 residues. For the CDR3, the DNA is TGCGCCAGCAGCATTGGACAGGGTCAAGCAGATACGCAGTATTTT. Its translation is CASSIGQGQADTQYF.

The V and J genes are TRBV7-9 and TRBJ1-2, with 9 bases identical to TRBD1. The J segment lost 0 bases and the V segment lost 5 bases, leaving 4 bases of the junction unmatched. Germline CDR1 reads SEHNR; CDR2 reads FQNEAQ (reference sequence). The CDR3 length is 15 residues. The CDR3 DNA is TGTGCCAGCAGCCGGGGACAGGGAACTAACTATGGCTACACCTTC. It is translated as CASSRGQGTNYGYTF.

CDR3 DNA: TGTGCCATCAGGGGCCGGCCGGGGACTGACTACACCTTC. It specifies CAIRGRPGTDYTF. This sequence joins TRBV10-3 and TRBJ1-2; D perhaps matches TRBD1 (5 bases). V was pared by 6 bases and J by 10 bases, with 18 bases between. Germline CDR1 and CDR2: ENHRY and SYGVKD. This CDR3 comprises 13 residues.

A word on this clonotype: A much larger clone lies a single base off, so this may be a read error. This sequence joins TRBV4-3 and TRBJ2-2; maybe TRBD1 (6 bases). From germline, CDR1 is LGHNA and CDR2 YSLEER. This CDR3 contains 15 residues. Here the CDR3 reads CSSSQEWQGTGELFF. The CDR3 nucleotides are TGCTCCAGCAGCCAAGAGTGGCAGGGGACCGGGGAGCTGTTTTTT.